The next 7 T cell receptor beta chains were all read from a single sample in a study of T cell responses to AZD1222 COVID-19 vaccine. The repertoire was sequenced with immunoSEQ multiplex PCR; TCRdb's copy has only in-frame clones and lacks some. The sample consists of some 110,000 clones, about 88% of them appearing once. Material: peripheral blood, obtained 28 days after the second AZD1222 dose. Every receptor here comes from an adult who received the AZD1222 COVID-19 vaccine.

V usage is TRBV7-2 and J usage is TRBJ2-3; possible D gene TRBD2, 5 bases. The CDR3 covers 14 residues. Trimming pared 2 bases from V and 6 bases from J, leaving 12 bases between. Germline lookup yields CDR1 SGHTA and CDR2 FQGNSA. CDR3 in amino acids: CASSLSGKGDTQYF. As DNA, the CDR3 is TGTGCCAGCAGCTTATCGGGGAAAGGTGATACGCAGTATTTT.

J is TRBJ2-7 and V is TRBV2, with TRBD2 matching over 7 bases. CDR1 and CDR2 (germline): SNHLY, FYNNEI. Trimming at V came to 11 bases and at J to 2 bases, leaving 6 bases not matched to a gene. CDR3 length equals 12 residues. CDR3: CAWGGGPYEQYF. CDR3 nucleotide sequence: TGTGCCTGGGGCGGGGGTCCCTACGAGCAGTACTTC.

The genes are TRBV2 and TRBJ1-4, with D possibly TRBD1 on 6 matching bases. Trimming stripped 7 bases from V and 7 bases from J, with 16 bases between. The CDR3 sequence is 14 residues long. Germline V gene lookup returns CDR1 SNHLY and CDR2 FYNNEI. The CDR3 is CASNHPRGGEKLFF. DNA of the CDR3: TGTGCCAGCAATCACCCGAGGGGGGGTGAAAAACTGTTTTTT.

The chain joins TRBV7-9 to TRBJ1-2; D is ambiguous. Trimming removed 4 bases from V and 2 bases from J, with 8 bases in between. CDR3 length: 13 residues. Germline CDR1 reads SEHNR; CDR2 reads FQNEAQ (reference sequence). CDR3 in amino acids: CASSYGENYGYTF. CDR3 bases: TGTGCCAGCAGCTACGGGGAAAACTATGGCTACACCTTC.

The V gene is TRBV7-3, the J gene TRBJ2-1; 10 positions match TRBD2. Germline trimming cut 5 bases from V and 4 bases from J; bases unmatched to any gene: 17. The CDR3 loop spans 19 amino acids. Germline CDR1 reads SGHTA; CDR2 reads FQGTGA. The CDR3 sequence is CASSRPGTSVGSGYNEQFF. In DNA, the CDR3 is TGTGCCAGCAGCAGGCCCGGGACTAGCGTGGGGTCGGGGTACAATGAGCAGTTCTTC.

The CDR3 protein is CASSQGEGRTEAFF. The CDR3 region has the DNA TGCGCCAGCAGCCAAGGGGAAGGAAGGACTGAAGCTTTCTTT. The chain joins TRBV4-1 to TRBJ1-1; D not certain. Germline V lookup: CDR1 MGHRA, CDR2 YSYEKL. The CDR3 is 14 amino acids. V was shortened by 1 base and J by 5 bases, with 11 bases between the two germline ends.

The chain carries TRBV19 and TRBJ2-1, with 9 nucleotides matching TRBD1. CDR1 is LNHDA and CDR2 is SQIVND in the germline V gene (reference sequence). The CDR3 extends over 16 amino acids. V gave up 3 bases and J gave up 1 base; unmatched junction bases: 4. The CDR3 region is CASSIPGTGSYNEQFF. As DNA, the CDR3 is TGTGCCAGTAGTATTCCAGGGACAGGGTCCTACAATGAGCAGTTCTTC. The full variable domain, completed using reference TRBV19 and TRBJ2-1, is DGGITQSPKYLFRKEGQNVTLSCEQNLNHDAMYWYRQDPGQGLRLIYYSQIVNDFQKGDIAEGYSVSREKKESFPLTVTSAQKNPTAFYLCASSIPGTGSYNEQFFGPGTRLTVL.